Below, 2 T cell receptor beta chains from the same sample are listed, as sequenced in a study of cytomegalovirus exposure and HLA in healthy donors. 60 Vbeta and 13 Jbeta primers were used in PCR. Profiled with immunoSEQ multiplex PCR; TCRdb holds only in-frame clones, not every one. In the table there are 200,000 to 250,000 clones, 80% to 85% of which are singletons. The sequencing sample was made of PBMCs. These receptor sequences come from a woman aged 40 to 50 in good health and CMV-seronegative.

The chain carries TRBV10-2 and TRBJ2-1, with unresolved D. Germline loops: CDR1 WSHSY, CDR2 SAAADI. The ends were cut back, 6 bases at V and 7 bases at J, with 7 bases in the middle. The CDR3 sequence is 11 residues long. In DNA, the CDR3 is TGCGCCAGCAGGGCCGGGAATGAGCAGTTCTTC. Its protein product is CASRAGNEQFF.

This chain connects TRBV4-1 to TRBJ2-1, with a weak D call TRBD2 (7 bases). CDR1 is MGHRA and CDR2 is YSYEKL in the germline V gene. This CDR3 is 17 amino acids long. V was clipped by 4 bases and J by 6 bases, with 22 bases between them. The CDR3 nucleotides are TGCGCCAGCAGCCCATCAAGAGGGGGGGCGCATCTCAATGAGCAGTTCTTC. Protein product: CASSPSRGGAHLNEQFF.